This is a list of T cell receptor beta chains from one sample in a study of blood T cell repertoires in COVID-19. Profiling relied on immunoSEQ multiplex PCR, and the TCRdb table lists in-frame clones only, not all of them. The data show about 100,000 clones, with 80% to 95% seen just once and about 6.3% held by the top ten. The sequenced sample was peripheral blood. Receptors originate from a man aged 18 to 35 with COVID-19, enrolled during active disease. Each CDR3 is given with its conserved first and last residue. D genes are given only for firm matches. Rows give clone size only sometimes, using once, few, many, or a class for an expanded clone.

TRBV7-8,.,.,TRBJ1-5,CASSLHRSGNQPQHF,TGTGCCAGCAGCTTACACAGATCGGGCAATCAGCCCCAGCATTTT
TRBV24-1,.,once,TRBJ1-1,CATSFGVEAFF,TGTGCCACCAGTTTCGGGGTTGAAGCTTTCTTT
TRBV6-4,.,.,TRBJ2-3,CASSSSGETDTQYF,TGTGCCAGCAGTTCGTCGGGGGAAACAGATACGCAGTATTTT
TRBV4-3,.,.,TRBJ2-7,CASSQADRPTYEQYF,TGCGCCAGCAGCCAAGCTGACAGGCCAACCTACGAGCAGTACTTC
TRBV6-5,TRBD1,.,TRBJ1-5,CASRGDRARGQPQHF,TGTGCCAGCAGGGGGGACAGGGCCCGTGGGCAGCCCCAGCATTTT
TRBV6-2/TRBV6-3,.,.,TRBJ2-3,CASSTQTAWGTDTQYF,TGTGCCAGCAGTACCCAGACAGCATGGGGCACAGATACGCAGTATTTT
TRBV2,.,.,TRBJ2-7,CASSEGGDEQYF,TGTGCCAGCAGTGAGGGAGGAGACGAGCAGTACTTC
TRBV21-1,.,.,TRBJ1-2,CARGSGTGYGYTF,TGTGCCAGAGGTTCCGGGACAGGGTATGGCTACACCTTC
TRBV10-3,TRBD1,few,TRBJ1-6,CAISDAGGRMNSPLHF,TGTGCCATCAGTGACGCAGGGGGCCGAATGAATTCACCCCTCCACTTT
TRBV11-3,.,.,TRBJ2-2,CASSSLAFGELFF,TGTGCCAGCAGCTCTCTAGCGTTCGGGGAGCTGTTTTTT
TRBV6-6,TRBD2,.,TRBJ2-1,CASSYWGSGSLNEQFF,TGTGCCAGCAGTTACTGGGGTAGCGGGAGCCTCAATGAGCAGTTCTTC
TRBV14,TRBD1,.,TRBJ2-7,CASSQGDRGYEQYF,TGTGCCAGCAGCCAGGGCGACAGGGGTTACGAGCAGTACTTC
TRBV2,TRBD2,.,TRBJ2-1,CASPGLADNEQFF,TGTGCCAGCCCGGGACTAGCCGACAATGAGCAGTTCTTC
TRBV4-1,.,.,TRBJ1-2,CASSQEGGPYGYTF,TGCGCCAGCAGCCAAGAAGGGGGACCATATGGCTACACCTTC
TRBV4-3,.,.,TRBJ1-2,CASSQAAGRYGYTF,TGCGCCAGCAGCCAAGCTGCGGGACGCTATGGCTACACCTTC
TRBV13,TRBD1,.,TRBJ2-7,CASSFSPGQGPSYEQYF,TGTGCCAGCAGCTTCTCCCCAGGACAGGGGCCCTCCTACGAGCAGTACTTC
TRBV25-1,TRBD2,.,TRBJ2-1,CASSEGRLAGWNEQFF,TGTGCCAGCAGTGAGGGTCGACTAGCGGGATGGAATGAGCAGTTCTTC
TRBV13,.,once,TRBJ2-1,CASSSNLGDEQFF,TGTGCCAGCAGCTCGAATCTAGGGGATGAGCAGTTCTTC
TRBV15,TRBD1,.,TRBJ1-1,CATSRGGQGFTEAFF,TGTGCCACCAGCAGAGGGGGACAGGGGTTCACTGAAGCTTTCTTT
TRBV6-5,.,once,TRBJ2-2,CASSRTGWTGELFF,TGTGCCAGCAGTCGCACAGGGTGGACCGGGGAGCTGTTTTTT
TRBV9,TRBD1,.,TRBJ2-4,CASSPGTGGPFGIQYF,TGTGCCAGCAGCCCGGGGACAGGGGGCCCCTTTGGCATTCAGTACTTC
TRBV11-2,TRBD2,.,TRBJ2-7,CASSLDAGGVGFGYEQYF,TGTGCCAGCAGCTTAGATGCGGGAGGGGTAGGGTTCGGGTACGAGCAGTACTTC
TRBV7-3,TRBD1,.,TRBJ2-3,CASSSTGTGTDTQYF,TGTGCCAGCAGCTCCACCGGGACAGGCACAGATACGCAGTATTTT
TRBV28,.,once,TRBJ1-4,CASSLSGLGIGSTNEKLFF,TGTGCCAGCAGTTTATCAGGATTAGGAATTGGGTCAACTAATGAAAAACTGTTTTTT
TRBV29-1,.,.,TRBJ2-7,CSVEGMTTREQYF,TGCAGCGTTGAAGGGATGACGACGAGGGAGCAGTACTTC
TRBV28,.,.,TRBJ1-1,CASSFQGTLNTEAFF,TGTGCCAGCAGTTTCCAGGGAACCTTGAACACTGAAGCTTTCTTT
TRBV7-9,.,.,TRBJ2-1,CASSAPGFSGEGYNEQFF,TGTGCCAGCAGCGCCCCCGGGTTTAGCGGAGAGGGCTACAATGAGCAGTTCTTC
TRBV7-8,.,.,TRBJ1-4,CASSLERTAEKLLF,TGTGCCAGCAGCTTAGAACGGACAGCCGAAAAACTGCTTTTT
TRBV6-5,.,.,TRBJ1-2,CASSPPRAAGGYTF,TGTGCCAGCAGCCCCCCGAGGGCCGCGGGTGGCTACACCTTC
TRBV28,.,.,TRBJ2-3,CASSLHTGLDTQYF,TGTGCCAGCAGTCTACATACAGGGTTGGATACGCAGTATTTT
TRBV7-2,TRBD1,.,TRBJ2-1,CASSLVVGGRNEQFF,TGTGCCAGCAGCTTAGTCGTAGGGGGCCGGAATGAGCAGTTCTTC
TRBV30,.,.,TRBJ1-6,CAWSYRDNSPLHF,TGTGCCTGGAGTTATAGAGATAATTCACCCCTCCACTTT
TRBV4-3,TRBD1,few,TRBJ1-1,CASSHGTGGMAFF,TGCGCCAGCAGCCATGGGACAGGGGGCATGGCTTTCTTT
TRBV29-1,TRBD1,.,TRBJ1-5,CSVGTGYSNQPQHF,TGCAGCGTTGGGACAGGGTACAGCAATCAGCCCCAGCATTTT
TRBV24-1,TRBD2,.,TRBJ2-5,CATSGVASGSLETQYF,TGTGCCACCAGTGGAGTGGCTAGCGGGAGCTTGGAGACCCAGTACTTC
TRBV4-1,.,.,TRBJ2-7,CASSPRSGSSYEQYF,TGCGCCAGCAGCCCCCGAAGCGGAAGCTCCTACGAGCAGTACTTC
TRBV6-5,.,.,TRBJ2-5,CASRFDRTGAQYF,TGTGCCAGCAGATTCGACAGAACGGGGGCCCAGTACTTC
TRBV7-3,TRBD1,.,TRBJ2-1,CASRPDRGRGCEQFF,TGTGCCAGCAGACCAGACAGGGGTCGGGGTTGTGAGCAGTTCTTC
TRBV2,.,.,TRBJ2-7,CASSEPSAGSSYEQYF,TGTGCCAGCAGTGAGCCCTCTGCGGGGAGCTCCTACGAGCAGTACTTC
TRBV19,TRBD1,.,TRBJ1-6,CATTTGKGSPLHF,TGTGCCACCACGACAGGGAAAGGTTCACCCCTCCACTTT
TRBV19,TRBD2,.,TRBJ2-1,CASSILREYNEQFF,TGTGCCAGTAGTATTTTGCGGGAGTACAATGAGCAGTTCTTC
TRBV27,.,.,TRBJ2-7,CASSLAATVASYEQYF,TGTGCCAGCAGTTTGGCCGCGACAGTGGCCTCCTACGAGCAGTACTTC
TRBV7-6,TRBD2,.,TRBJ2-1,CASSTGTSGINEQFF,TGTGCCAGCAGTACCGGGACTAGCGGGATCAATGAGCAGTTCTTC
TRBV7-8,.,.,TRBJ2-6,CASSLDANSGANVLTF,TGTGCCAGCAGCTTAGACGCTAACTCTGGGGCCAACGTCCTGACTTTC
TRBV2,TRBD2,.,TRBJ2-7,CASSNSGRVYEQYF,TGTGCCAGCAGTAACAGCGGGAGGGTTTACGAGCAGTACTTC
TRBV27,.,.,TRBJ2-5,CASSSQGLGPEEETQYF,TGTGCCAGCAGTTCCCAGGGGTTAGGGCCAGAGGAGGAGACCCAGTACTTC
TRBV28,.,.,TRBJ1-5,CASSSQAIYNQPQHF,TGTGCCAGCAGCTCCCAAGCGATATACAATCAGCCCCAGCATTTT
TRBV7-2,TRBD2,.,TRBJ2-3,CASSPLAGGSTDTQYF,TGTGCCAGCAGCCCTCTAGCGGGAGGGAGCACAGATACGCAGTATTTT
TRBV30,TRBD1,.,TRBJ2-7,CAWSFGTGSSYEQYF,TGTGCCTGGAGTTTCGGGACAGGGAGCTCCTACGAGCAGTACTTC
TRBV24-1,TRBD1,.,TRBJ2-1,CATSAWTGDFDEQFF,TGTGCCACCAGTGCTTGGACAGGGGATTTCGATGAGCAGTTCTTC
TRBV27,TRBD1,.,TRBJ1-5,CASSLSRTGAQPQHF,TGTGCCAGCAGTTTATCCCGGACAGGGGCTCAGCCCCAGCATTTT
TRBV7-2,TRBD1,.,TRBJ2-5,CASSPQGAGETQYF,TGTGCCAGCAGCCCACAGGGGGCTGGGGAGACCCAGTACTTC
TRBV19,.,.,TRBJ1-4,CASSPRGFLGREKLLF,TGTGCCAGTAGTCCCCGGGGCTTTCTTGGGAGGGAAAAACTGCTTTTT